This T cell receptor beta chain emerged from a study of blood T cells in healthy people across ages. Points from the study as a whole: A roughly linear fall in TCR beta diversity per million T cells was seen with increasing age. Any conclusive comparison of naive versus antigen-experienced cells was prevented by using unsorted PBMCs.

Germline CDR1 is MNHEY and CDR2 is SVGEGT. V dropped 6 bases and J dropped 6 bases, with 21 bases sitting between them. This CDR3 has 16 residues. This clonotype has a handful of counts. What it binds is unknown. The second PCR ran about 6 to 12 cycles with a sample-barcoded 5' primer and J-beta primers. Via MiXCR, TCRdb re-called the 5' RACE reads, giving one row per CDR3 protein. The table has 1.5 million to 2 million distinct CDR3 sequences, 30% to 40% seen once. The sample comprised blood. J is TRBJ2-4 and V is TRBV6-2 or TRBV6-3; D may be TRBD1 or TRBD2 (5 bases each). The clonotype originates from a human donor in good health. CDR3 DNA sequence: TGTGCCAGCAGAGACCCAGGGACGCCAGAAAGAAACATTCAGTACTTC. As protein: CASRDPGTPERNIQYF.